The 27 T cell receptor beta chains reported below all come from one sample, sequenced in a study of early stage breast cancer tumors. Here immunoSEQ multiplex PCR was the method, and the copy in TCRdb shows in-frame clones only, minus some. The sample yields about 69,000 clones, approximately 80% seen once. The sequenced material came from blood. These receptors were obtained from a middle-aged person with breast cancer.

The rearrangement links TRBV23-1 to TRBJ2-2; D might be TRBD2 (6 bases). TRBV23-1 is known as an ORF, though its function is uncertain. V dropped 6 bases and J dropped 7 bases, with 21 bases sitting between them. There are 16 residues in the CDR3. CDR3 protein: CASRFRRGLKGGELFF. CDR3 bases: TGCGCCAGCAGGTTTAGGCGGGGCCTAAAGGGCGGGGAGCTGTTTTTT.

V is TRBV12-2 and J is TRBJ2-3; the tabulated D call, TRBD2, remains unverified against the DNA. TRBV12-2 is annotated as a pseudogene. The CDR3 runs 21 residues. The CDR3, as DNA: TGTGCAAGTCGCTCCCCTAGAGGAAGGACTAGCGTTTACCCTAGCACAGATACGCAGTATTTT. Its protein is CASRSPRGRTSVYPSTDTQYF.

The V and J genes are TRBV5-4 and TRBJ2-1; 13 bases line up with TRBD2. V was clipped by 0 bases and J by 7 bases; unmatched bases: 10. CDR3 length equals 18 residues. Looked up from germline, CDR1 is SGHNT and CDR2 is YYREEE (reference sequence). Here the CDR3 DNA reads TGTGCCAGCAGCTTGGAGACTAGCGGGAGGTTAGGTAGGAATGAGCAGTTCTTC. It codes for CASSLETSGRLGRNEQFF.

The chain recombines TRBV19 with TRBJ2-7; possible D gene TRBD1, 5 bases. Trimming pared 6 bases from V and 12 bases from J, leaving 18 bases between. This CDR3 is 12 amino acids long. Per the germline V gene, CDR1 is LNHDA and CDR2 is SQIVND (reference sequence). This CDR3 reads CASSSQVPRRYF. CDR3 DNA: TGTGCCAGTAGCTCACAGGTACCTAGGCGGTACTTC.

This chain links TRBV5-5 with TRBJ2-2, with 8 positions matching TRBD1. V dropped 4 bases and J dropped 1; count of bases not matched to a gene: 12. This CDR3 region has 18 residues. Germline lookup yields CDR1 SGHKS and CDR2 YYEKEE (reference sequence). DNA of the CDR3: TGTGCCAGCAGCCCCTTAGCCCCGGGACAGGTGAACACCGGGGAGCTGTTTTTT. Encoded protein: CASSPLAPGQVNTGELFF.

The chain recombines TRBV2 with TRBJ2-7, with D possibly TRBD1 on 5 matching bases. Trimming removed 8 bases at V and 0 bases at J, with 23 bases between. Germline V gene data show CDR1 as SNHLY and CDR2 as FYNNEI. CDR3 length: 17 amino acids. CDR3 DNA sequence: TGTGCCAGCTTTCAAAGTGGGGCAGGGCCCAGCTCCTACGAGCAGTACTTC. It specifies CASFQSGAGPSSYEQYF.

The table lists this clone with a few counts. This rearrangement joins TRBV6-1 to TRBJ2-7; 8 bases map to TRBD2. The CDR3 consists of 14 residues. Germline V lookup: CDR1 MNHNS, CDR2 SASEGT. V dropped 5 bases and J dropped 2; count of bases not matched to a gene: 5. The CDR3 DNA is TGTGCCAGCAGTACATTAGCGGGGACCTACGAGCAGTACTTC. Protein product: CASSTLAGTYEQYF.

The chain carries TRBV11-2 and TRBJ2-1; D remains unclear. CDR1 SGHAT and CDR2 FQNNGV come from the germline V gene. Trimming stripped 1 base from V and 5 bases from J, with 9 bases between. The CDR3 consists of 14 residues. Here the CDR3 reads CASSLGLLNNEQFF. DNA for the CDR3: TGTGCCAGCAGCTTAGGGCTACTAAACAATGAGCAGTTCTTC.

The CDR3 region is CASRSPGLHNEKLFF. CDR3 bases: TGTGCCAGCAGGTCCCCGGGACTGCATAATGAAAAACTGTTTTTT. The gene calls are TRBV28 and TRBJ1-4; weak D call: TRBD1 (5 bases). The CDR3 consists of 15 residues. The germline V and J ends were trimmed by 6 bases and 4 bases, with 15 bases remaining between them. Germline-derived CDR1 and CDR2 are MDHEN and SYDVKM.

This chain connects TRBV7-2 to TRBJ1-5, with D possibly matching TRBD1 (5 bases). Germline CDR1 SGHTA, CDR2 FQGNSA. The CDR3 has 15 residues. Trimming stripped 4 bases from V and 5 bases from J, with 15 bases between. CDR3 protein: CASSSGWGDDQPQHF. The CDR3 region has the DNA TGTGCCAGCAGCTCCGGGTGGGGGGATGATCAGCCCCAGCATTTT.

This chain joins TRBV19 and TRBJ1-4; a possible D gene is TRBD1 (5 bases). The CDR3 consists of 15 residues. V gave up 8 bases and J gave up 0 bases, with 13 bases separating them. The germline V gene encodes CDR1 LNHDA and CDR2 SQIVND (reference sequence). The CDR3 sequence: CASSTGGATNEKLFF. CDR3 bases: TGTGCCAGTTCGACCGGGGGGGCAACTAATGAAAAACTGTTTTTT. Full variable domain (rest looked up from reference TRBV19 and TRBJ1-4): DGGITQSPKYLFRKEGQNVTLSCEQNLNHDAMYWYRQDPGQGLRLIYYSQIVNDFQKGDIAEGYSVSREKKESFPLTVTSAQKNPTAFYLCASSTGGATNEKLFFGSGTQLSVL.

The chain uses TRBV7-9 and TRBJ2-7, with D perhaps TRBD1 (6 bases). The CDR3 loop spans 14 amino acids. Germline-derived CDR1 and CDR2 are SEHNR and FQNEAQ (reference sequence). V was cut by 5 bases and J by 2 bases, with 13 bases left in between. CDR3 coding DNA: TGTGCCAGCAGCCAGCCAGGGGAGACCTACGAGCAGTACTTC. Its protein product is CASSQPGETYEQYF.

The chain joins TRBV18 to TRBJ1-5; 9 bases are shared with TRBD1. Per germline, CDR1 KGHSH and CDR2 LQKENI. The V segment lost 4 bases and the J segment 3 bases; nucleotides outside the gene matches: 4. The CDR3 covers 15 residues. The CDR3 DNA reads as TGTGCCAGCTCACGAGGGACAGGGATCAATCAGCCCCAGCATTTT. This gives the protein CASSRGTGINQPQHF.

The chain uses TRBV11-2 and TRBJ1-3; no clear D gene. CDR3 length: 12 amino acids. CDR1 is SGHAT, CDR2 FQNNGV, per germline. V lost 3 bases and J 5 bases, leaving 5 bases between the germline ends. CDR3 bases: TGTGCCAGCAGCTTGGATCGAAACACCATATATTTT. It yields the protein CASSLDRNTIYF. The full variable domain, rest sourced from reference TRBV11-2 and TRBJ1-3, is EAGVAQSPRYKIIEKRQSVAFWCNPISGHATLYWYQQILGQGPKLLIQFQNNGVVDDSQLPKDRFSAERLKGVDSTLKIQPAKLEDSAVYLCASSLDRNTIYFGEGSWLTVV.

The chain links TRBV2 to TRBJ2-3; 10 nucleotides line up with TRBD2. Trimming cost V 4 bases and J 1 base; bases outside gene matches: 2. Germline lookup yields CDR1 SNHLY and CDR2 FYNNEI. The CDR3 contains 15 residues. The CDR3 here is CASSGLAGGTDTQYF. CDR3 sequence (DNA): TGTGCCAGCAGTGGACTAGCGGGTGGCACAGATACGCAGTATTTT.

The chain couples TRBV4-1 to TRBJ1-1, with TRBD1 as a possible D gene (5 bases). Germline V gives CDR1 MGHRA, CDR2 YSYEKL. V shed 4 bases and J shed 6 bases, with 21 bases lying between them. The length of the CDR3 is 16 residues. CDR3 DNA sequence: TGCGCCAGCAGCCCACCCAACCCCAGGGCTGGGGCTGAAGCTTTCTTT. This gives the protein CASSPPNPRAGAEAFF.

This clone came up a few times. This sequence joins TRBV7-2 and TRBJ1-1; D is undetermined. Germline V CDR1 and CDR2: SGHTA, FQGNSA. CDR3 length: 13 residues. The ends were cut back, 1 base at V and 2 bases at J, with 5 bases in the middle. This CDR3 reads CASSLGSNTEAFF. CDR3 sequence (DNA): TGTGCCAGCAGCTTAGGGAGTAACACTGAAGCTTTCTTT.

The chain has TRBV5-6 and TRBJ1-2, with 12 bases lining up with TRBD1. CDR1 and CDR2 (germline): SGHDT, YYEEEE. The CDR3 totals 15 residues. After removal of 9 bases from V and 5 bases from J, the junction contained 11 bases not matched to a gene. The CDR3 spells CATYRGQGAGYGYTF. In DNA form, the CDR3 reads TGTGCCACGTACCGGGGACAGGGGGCAGGGTATGGCTACACCTTC.

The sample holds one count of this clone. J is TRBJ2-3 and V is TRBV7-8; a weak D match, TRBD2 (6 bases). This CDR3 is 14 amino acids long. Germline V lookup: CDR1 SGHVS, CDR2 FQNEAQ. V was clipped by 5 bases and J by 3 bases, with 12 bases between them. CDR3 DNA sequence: TGTGCCAGCAGCCCTCGGGACTTGACAGATACGCAGTATTTT. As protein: CASSPRDLTDTQYF.

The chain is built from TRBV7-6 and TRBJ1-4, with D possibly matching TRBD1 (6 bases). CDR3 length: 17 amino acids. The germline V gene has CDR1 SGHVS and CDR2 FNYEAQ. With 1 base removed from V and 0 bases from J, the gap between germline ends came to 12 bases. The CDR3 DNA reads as TGTGCCAGCAGCTTAGGAGGGGGTGTCGCAACTAATGAAAAACTGTTTTTT. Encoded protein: CASSLGGGVATNEKLFF.

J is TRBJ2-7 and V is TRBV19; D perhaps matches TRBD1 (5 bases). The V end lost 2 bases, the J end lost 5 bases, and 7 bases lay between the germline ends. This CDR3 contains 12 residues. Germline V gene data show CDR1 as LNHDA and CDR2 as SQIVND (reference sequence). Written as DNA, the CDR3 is TGTGCCAGTAGTATATTGGGGCACGAGCAGTACTTC. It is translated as CASSILGHEQYF. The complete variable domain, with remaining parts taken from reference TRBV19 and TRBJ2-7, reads DGGITQSPKYLFRKEGQNVTLSCEQNLNHDAMYWYRQDPGQGLRLIYYSQIVNDFQKGDIAEGYSVSREKKESFPLTVTSAQKNPTAFYLCASSILGHEQYFGPGTRLTVT.

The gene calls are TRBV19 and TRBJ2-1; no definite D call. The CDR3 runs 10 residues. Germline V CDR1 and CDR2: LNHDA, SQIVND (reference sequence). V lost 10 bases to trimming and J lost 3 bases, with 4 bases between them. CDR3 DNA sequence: TGTGCCACGTACTACAATGAGCAGTTCTTC. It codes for CATYYNEQFF.

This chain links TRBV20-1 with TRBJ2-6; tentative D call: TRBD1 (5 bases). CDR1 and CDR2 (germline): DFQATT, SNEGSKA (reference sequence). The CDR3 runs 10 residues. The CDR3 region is CGAPANVLTF. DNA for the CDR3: TGCGGGGCCCCTGCCAACGTCCTGACTTTC.

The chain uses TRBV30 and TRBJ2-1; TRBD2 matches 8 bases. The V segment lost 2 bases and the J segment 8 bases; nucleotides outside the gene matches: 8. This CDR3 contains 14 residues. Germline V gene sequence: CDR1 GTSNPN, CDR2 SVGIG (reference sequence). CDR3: CAWSLTGRGHEQFF. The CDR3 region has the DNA TGTGCCTGGAGTCTAACCGGGAGGGGTCATGAGCAGTTCTTC.

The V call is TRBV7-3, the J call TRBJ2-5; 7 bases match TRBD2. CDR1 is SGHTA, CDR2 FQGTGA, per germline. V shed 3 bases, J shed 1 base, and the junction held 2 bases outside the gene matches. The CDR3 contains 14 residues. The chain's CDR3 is CASSLGGTQETQYF. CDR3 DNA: TGTGCCAGCAGCTTGGGGGGGACCCAAGAGACCCAGTACTTC.

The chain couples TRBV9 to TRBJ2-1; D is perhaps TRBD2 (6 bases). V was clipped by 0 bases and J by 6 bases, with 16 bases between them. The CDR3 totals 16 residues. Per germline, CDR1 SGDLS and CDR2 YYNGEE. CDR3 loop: CASSVGPSGLSNEQFF. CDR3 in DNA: TGTGCCAGCAGCGTAGGCCCCAGCGGGTTATCCAATGAGCAGTTCTTC.

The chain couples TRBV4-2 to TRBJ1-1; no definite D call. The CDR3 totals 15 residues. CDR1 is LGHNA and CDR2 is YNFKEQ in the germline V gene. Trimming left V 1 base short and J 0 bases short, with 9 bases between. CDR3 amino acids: CASSQADTLNTEAFF. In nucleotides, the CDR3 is TGTGCCAGCAGCCAAGCCGACACCTTGAACACTGAAGCTTTCTTT.